The table lists the clone carrying this T cell receptor (beta chain) with a count of one. Researchers sorted participants into cohorts using their self-reported clinical history. The data stem from a study of blood T cell repertoires in COVID-19. Repertoires were generated with immunoSEQ multiplex PCR, while TCRdb's copy carries only in-frame clones and drops some. Of approximately 190,000 clones in the sample, 85% to 90% were seen once. Germline loops: CDR1 SEHNR, CDR2 FQNEAQ (reference sequence). The CDR3 length is 13 residues. With 3 bases removed from V and 5 bases from J, the gap between germline ends came to 8 bases.

The sequencing input was PBMCs or T cells enriched from blood (not recorded which). This receptor was identified in a woman in her thirties or forties in a cohort exposed to, infected with or recovered from COVID-19 (not recorded which). The chain has TRBV7-9 and TRBJ2-1; D gene unclear. CDR3 nucleotide sequence: TGTGCCAGCAGCTTCTACTCAAACAATGAGCAGTTCTTC. Translating gives CASSFYSNNEQFF.